These T cell receptor beta chains were read from a single sample in a study of OX40 agonist ivuxolimab in advanced cancers. Some clones are missing from TCRdb's copy, which holds only in-frame ones; the method was immunoSEQ multiplex PCR. Found here are about 81,000 clones, 90% to 95% of them singletons; the top ten hold 13% to 15%. Sequencing was performed on CD4+ or CD8+ T cells sorted from blood, taken in a trial of the OX40 agonist ivuxolimab. These receptor sequences come from an adult with an advanced solid tumor such as melanoma, head and neck, liver or kidney cancer. Both conserved end residues are part of each CDR3. D genes are given only for firm matches. A row's size may be missing; if present it is once, few, many or a size class.

J gene | CDR3 length | V gene | clone size | D gene | CDR3 protein | CDR3 DNA
TRBJ2-7 | 13 | TRBV29-1 | - | - | CSVVGGGAYEQYF | TGCAGCGTTGTGGGGGGCGGAGCCTACGAGCAGTACTTC
TRBJ2-1 | 15 | TRBV19 | - | - | CASSISQGSNNEQFF | TGTGCCAGTAGTATAAGTCAGGGGTCCAACAATGAGCAGTTCTTC
TRBJ1-2 | 13 | TRBV6-5 | - | - | CASSRDPNYGYTF | TGTGCCAGCAGCCGGGACCCAAACTATGGCTACACCTTC
TRBJ2-1 | 16 | TRBV28 | - | - | CASKEEGGRVGDEQFF | TGTGCCAGCAAGGAAGAAGGAGGCCGGGTGGGGGATGAGCAGTTCTTC
TRBJ2-5 | 14 | TRBV28 | once | TRBD2 | CASSRRTRQETQYF | TGTGCCAGCAGTCGCCGGACTAGGCAAGAGACCCAGTACTTC
TRBJ2-7 | 15 | TRBV19 | - | TRBD2 | CASKEAGGGSYEQYF | TGTGCCAGTAAGGAGGCGGGAGGAGGTTCCTACGAGCAGTACTTC
TRBJ1-5 | 16 | TRBV6-5 | - | - | CASSYSAYGSGQPQHF | TGTGCCAGCAGTTACTCGGCGTATGGGAGCGGTCAGCCCCAGCATTTT
TRBJ2-2 | 18 | TRBV2 | - | TRBD1 | CASKAGTATVWYTGELFF | TGTGCCAGCAAAGCCGGGACAGCTACCGTGTGGTACACCGGGGAGCTGTTTTTT
TRBJ2-7 | 19 | TRBV4-3 | - | TRBD1 | CASSQDQPMERQGPYEQYF | TGCGCCAGCAGCCAAGACCAACCCATGGAGAGACAGGGGCCCTACGAGCAGTACTTC
TRBJ1-2 | 19 | TRBV4-2 | - | - | CASSQVDKYRARPDYGYTF | TGTGCCAGCAGCCAAGTTGATAAATATAGGGCACGACCCGACTATGGCTACACCTTC
TRBJ2-5 | 13 | TRBV7-9 | - | - | CASEGQGGGTQYF | TGTGCCAGCGAGGGGCAGGGGGGAGGGACCCAGTACTTC
TRBJ2-1 | 14 | TRBV10-1 | - | - | CASRRTSFLNEQFF | TGCGCCAGCAGGAGAACTAGCTTCCTAAATGAGCAGTTCTTC
TRBJ2-1 | 15 | TRBV28 | - | TRBD2 | CASSLSLLARNEQFF | TGTGCCAGCAGTTTATCCCTACTAGCGCGAAATGAGCAGTTCTTC
TRBJ1-5 | 14 | TRBV5-6 | once | - | CASSLVAGNQPQHF | TGTGCCAGCAGCTTGGTGGCAGGAAATCAGCCCCAGCATTTT
TRBJ2-7 | 12 | TRBV27 | - | - | CASGRGRGEQYF | TGTGCCAGCGGTCGGGGAAGGGGCGAGCAGTACTTC
TRBJ2-1 | 15 | TRBV11-2 | - | TRBD2 | CASSPSGGSYNEQFF | TGTGCCAGCAGCCCGAGCGGGGGGTCCTACAATGAGCAGTTCTTC
TRBJ1-1 | 17 | TRBV18 | - | TRBD1 | CASSPDRGLHLNTEAFF | TGTGCCAGCTCACCGGACAGGGGGCTCCACCTGAACACTGAAGCTTTCTTT
TRBJ1-1 | 16 | TRBV6-4 | once | - | CASSETHKGSDTEAFF | TGTGCCAGCAGTGAGACCCATAAGGGGTCGGACACTGAAGCTTTCTTT
TRBJ2-3 | 14 | TRBV4-3 | - | - | CASSQELGADTQYF | TGCGCCAGCAGCCAAGAGCTAGGGGCTGATACGCAGTATTTT
TRBJ1-2 | 14 | TRBV7-9 | - | TRBD1 | CASSLMAQGYGYTF | TGTGCCAGCAGCTTAATGGCACAGGGGTATGGCTACACCTTC
TRBJ2-4 | 11 | TRBV29-1 | - | - | CSVVAKNIQYF | TGCAGCGTTGTAGCCAAAAACATTCAGTACTTC
TRBJ2-3 | 16 | TRBV7-3 | - | TRBD1 | CASSPGQVRGTDTQYF | TGTGCCAGCAGCCCCGGACAGGTCAGGGGGACAGATACGCAGTATTTT
TRBJ2-3 | 16 | TRBV9 | - | TRBD2 | CASSPRLAGLTDTQYF | TGTGCCAGCAGCCCACGACTAGCGGGCCTTACAGATACGCAGTATTTT
TRBJ1-1 | 14 | TRBV25-1 | - | - | CASSERNRNTEAFF | TGTGCCAGCAGTGAAAGGAACAGGAACACTGAAGCTTTCTTT